The rows below give T cell receptor beta chains drawn from one sample of a study of blood T cell repertoires in COVID-19. TCRdb keeps only in-frame clones here, not all; method: immunoSEQ multiplex PCR. The sample shows more than 65,000 clones, around 84% of them seen only once. The sample taken for sequencing was peripheral blood. The receptor set was obtained from an elderly woman with acute or convalescent COVID-19. CDR3s include the opening cysteine and the closing phenylalanine or tryptophan. The D gene is left open where the match is weak. Expanded clones are given a class, and other clones once, few, many or no size at all.

>NA|NA|TRBV5-5|TRBJ2-1
CASSLVVRDEQFF
TGTGCCAGCAGCTTGGTCGTGCGCGATGAGCAGTTCTTC
>NA|NA|TRBV6-4|TRBJ1-2
CASSGSLWSGEGYTF
TGTGCCAGCAGTGGGTCACTTTGGTCAGGGGAAGGCTACACCTTC
>NA|TRBD1|TRBV5-1|TRBJ2-2
CASSWTGGGNTGELFF
TGCGCCAGCAGCTGGACAGGGGGCGGGAACACCGGGGAGCTGTTTTTT
>NA|TRBD1|TRBV5-3|TRBJ2-7
CARRATGTGGSYEQYF
TGTGCCAGAAGGGCCACCGGGACAGGGGGCTCCTACGAGCAGTACTTC
>NA|NA|TRBV6-5|TRBJ1-1
CASSYSRVPEAFF
TGTGCCAGCAGTTACTCCAGGGTCCCTGAAGCTTTCTTT
>NA|NA|TRBV2|TRBJ1-1
CASTMVEGTEAFF
TGTGCCAGCACCATGGTTGAGGGCACTGAAGCTTTCTTT
>NA|NA|TRBV12-3/TRBV12-4|TRBJ1-6
CASSAQGRSPLHF
TGTGCCAGCAGTGCTCAGGGAAGGTCACCCCTCCACTTT
>NA|TRBD1|TRBV2|TRBJ2-2
CASSRDRSNTGELFF
TGTGCCAGCAGTCGGGACAGATCGAACACCGGGGAGCTGTTTTTT
>NA|NA|TRBV7-2|TRBJ2-1
CASRPQGSSYNEQFF
TGTGCCAGCAGACCACAGGGAAGCTCCTACAATGAGCAGTTCTTC
>once|TRBD1|TRBV7-3|TRBJ1-1
CASSRLGTGTGTEAFF
TGTGCCAGCAGCCGATTAGGGACAGGGACGGGCACTGAAGCTTTCTTT
>many|NA|TRBV3-1/TRBV3-2|TRBJ1-3
CASSRGRAGNTIYF
TGTGCCAGCAGCAGGGGCAGGGCGGGAAACACCATATATTTT
>few|NA|TRBV12-5|TRBJ1-1
CASDRAGGTEAFF
TGTGCTAGTGATAGAGCCGGAGGCACTGAAGCTTTCTTT
>few|NA|TRBV7-9|TRBJ1-4
CASSLMDSREKLFF
TGTGCCAGCAGCTTAATGGACAGCAGAGAAAAACTGTTTTTT
>NA|NA|TRBV19|TRBJ2-3
CASSSPAGSTDTQYF
TGTGCCAGTAGTTCACCCGCGGGAAGCACAGATACGCAGTATTTT
>NA|TRBD1|TRBV29-1|TRBJ2-1
CSVKTGALYNEQFF
TGCAGCGTTAAAACAGGGGCCCTTTACAATGAGCAGTTCTTC
>NA|NA|TRBV5-1|TRBJ1-2
CASSSISGSTNYGYTF
TGCGCCAGCAGCTCTATTTCCGGGAGCACTAACTATGGCTACACCTTC
>NA|NA|TRBV3-1/TRBV3-2|TRBJ1-1
CASSQVIGVTEAFF
TGTGCCAGCAGCCAAGTTATCGGTGTCACTGAAGCTTTCTTT
>once|NA|TRBV11-3|TRBJ2-3
CASSSSDTQYF
TGTGCCAGCAGCTCTTCGGATACGCAGTATTTT
>NA|NA|TRBV6-5|TRBJ1-6
CASRGRTGYNSPLHF
TGTGCCAGCAGAGGGAGAACGGGGTATAATTCACCCCTCCACTTT
>NA|TRBD1|TRBV5-1|TRBJ1-3
CASSPRRQGTGNTIYF
TGCGCCAGCAGCCCAAGACGACAGGGGACTGGAAACACCATATATTTT
>NA|TRBD1|TRBV10-1|TRBJ1-4
CASSDGQDNEKLFF
TGCGCCAGCAGTGATGGACAGGATAATGAAAAACTGTTTTTT
>NA|NA|TRBV19|TRBJ1-2
CASSINGRSNYGYTF
TGTGCCAGTAGTATCAATGGCAGGTCTAACTATGGCTACACCTTC
>NA|TRBD2|TRBV30|TRBJ2-3
CAWSRGTSGGTDTQYF
TGTGCCTGGAGCCGAGGGACTAGCGGGGGGACAGATACGCAGTATTTT
>NA|NA|TRBV5-1|TRBJ2-1
CASSLVRSSYNEQFF
TGCGCCAGCAGCTTGGTCCGGAGCTCCTACAATGAGCAGTTCTTC
>medium-sized|NA|TRBV9|TRBJ1-1
CASSVVEGNTEAFF
TGTGCCAGCAGCGTAGTTGAGGGGAACACTGAAGCTTTCTTT
>few|TRBD2|TRBV6-1|TRBJ2-3
CASSGTSGGAAGTDTQYF
TGTGCCAGCAGTGGGACTAGCGGGGGGGCAGCGGGCACAGATACGCAGTATTTT
>NA|TRBD1|TRBV5-1|TRBJ1-2
CASSWTGGNGYTF
TGCGCCAGCAGCTGGACAGGAGGGAATGGCTACACCTTC
>few|NA|TRBV30|TRBJ2-1
CAWSTWGRGNEQFF
TGTGCCTGGAGTACATGGGGCAGGGGTAATGAGCAGTTCTTC
>NA|NA|TRBV6-4|TRBJ1-3
CASSDKGPGNTIYF
TGTGCCAGCAGTGACAAGGGGCCTGGAAACACCATATATTTT
>few|TRBD1|TRBV3-1/TRBV3-2|TRBJ2-1
CASSQGTGQGPYNEQFF
TGTGCCAGCAGCCAAGGAACGGGACAGGGGCCTTACAATGAGCAGTTCTTC
>NA|TRBD2|TRBV6-5|TRBJ2-2
CASSPRLPGGGAVF
TGTGCCAGCAGCCCGCGACTCCCCGGGGGGGGAGCTGTTTTT
>NA|TRBD1|TRBV6-1|TRBJ1-3
CASSERYTGADHNSSGNTIYF
TGTGCCAGCAGTGAACGATATACAGGGGCCGACCATAACAGCTCTGGAAACACCATATATTTT
>few|TRBD1|TRBV6-1|TRBJ1-3
CASSELDRAGNTIYF
TGTGCCAGCAGTGAATTGGACAGGGCTGGAAACACCATATATTTT
>NA|TRBD1|TRBV19|TRBJ2-5
CASSPRDRGRETQYF
TGTGCCAGTAGTCCCCGGGACAGGGGGCGGGAGACCCAGTACTTC
>NA|NA|TRBV29-1|TRBJ1-3
CSVSPQARGNTIYF
TGCAGCGTGTCCCCACAGGCCCGAGGAAACACCATATATTTT
>NA|TRBD1|TRBV10-2|TRBJ1-4
CASSESKGAGTNEKLFF
TGCGCCAGCAGTGAGTCCAAGGGGGCGGGGACTAATGAAAAACTGTTTTTT
>few|TRBD1|TRBV6-1|TRBJ1-2
CASSESQGGGYTF
TGTGCCAGCAGTGAATCCCAGGGGGGTGGCTACACCTTC
>NA|TRBD1|TRBV9|TRBJ2-7
CASSVAGTGGSYEQYF
TGTGCCAGCAGCGTAGCCGGGACAGGGGGCTCCTACGAGCAGTACTTC
>NA|NA|TRBV11-2|TRBJ1-2
CASSPGLYGYTF
TGTGCCAGCAGCCCGGGACTTTATGGCTACACCTTC
>NA|NA|TRBV5-1|TRBJ1-5
CASSRGVGDNQPQHF
TGCGCCAGTAGTCGCGGGGTTGGAGACAATCAGCCCCAGCATTTT
>NA|NA|TRBV19|TRBJ1-6
CASKARMDSPLHF
TGTGCCAGTAAAGCCAGGATGGATTCACCCCTCCACTTT
>NA|TRBD1|TRBV9|TRBJ2-1
CASSVAGQGVGNEQFF
TGTGCCAGCAGCGTAGCGGGACAGGGAGTTGGCAATGAGCAGTTCTTC
>once|NA|TRBV10-3|TRBJ1-1
CASRTESSIAEAFF
TGTGCCTCCAGGACAGAATCATCTATCGCTGAAGCTTTCTTT
>NA|NA|TRBV19|TRBJ1-4
CASSIGGSTNEKLFF
TGTGCCAGTAGTATTGGCGGTTCAACTAATGAAAAACTGTTTTTT
>NA|TRBD1|TRBV19|TRBJ2-7
CASSITGGSYEQYF
TGTGCCAGTAGTATTACAGGGGGATCCTACGAGCAGTACTTC
>NA|TRBD1|TRBV6-2/TRBV6-3|TRBJ2-7
CASSQRGAGQGRDEQYF
TGTGCCAGCAGCCAGAGGGGGGCGGGACAGGGTCGCGACGAGCAGTACTTC
>NA|TRBD1|TRBV30|TRBJ1-1
CAWSQISGQGSSEAFF
TGTGCCTGGAGCCAAATCTCGGGACAGGGGTCCTCTGAAGCTTTCTTT
>NA|NA|TRBV18|TRBJ1-1
CAATGLGTEAFF
TGTGCCGCTACGGGACTGGGCACTGAAGCTTTCTTT
>NA|NA|TRBV20-1|TRBJ1-1
CSASFQGLNTEAFF
TGCAGTGCTAGTTTCCAGGGCTTGAACACTGAAGCTTTCTTT
>NA|NA|TRBV5-1|TRBJ2-1
CASSLAPARVDEQFF
TGCGCCAGCAGCTTGGCACCAGCCAGGGTCGATGAGCAGTTCTTC
>NA|TRBD1|TRBV9|TRBJ1-2
CASSVEGGAEGYTF
TGTGCCAGCAGCGTAGAAGGGGGCGCGGAAGGCTACACCTTC
>NA|NA|TRBV15|TRBJ1-2
CATSRTANYGYTF
TGTGCCACCAGCAGGACAGCCAACTATGGCTACACCTTC
>NA|NA|TRBV5-6|TRBJ2-1
CASSLWTTYNEQFF
TGTGCCAGCAGCCTTTGGACTACCTACAATGAGCAGTTCTTC
>NA|NA|TRBV7-7|TRBJ2-1
CATSGNIDNEQFF
TGTGCTACCTCCGGGAATATAGACAATGAGCAGTTCTTC
>NA|NA|TRBV6-6|TRBJ1-5
CASRQGVAYQPQHF
TGTGCCAGCAGACAGGGAGTGGCGTATCAGCCCCAGCATTTT
>few|NA|TRBV12-5|TRBJ1-3
CASGTGISGNTIYF
TGTGCTAGTGGGACAGGAATCTCTGGAAACACCATATATTTT
>NA|TRBD1|TRBV2|TRBJ1-1
CASSPRGRNTEAFF
TGTGCCAGCAGTCCAAGGGGGCGGAACACTGAAGCTTTCTTT
>NA|NA|TRBV19|TRBJ1-3
CASSGGFGGNTIYF
TGTGCCAGTTCTGGGGGCTTCGGTGGAAACACCATATATTTT
>NA|TRBD1|TRBV18|TRBJ2-2
CASSPPTQGSGELFF
TGTGCCAGCTCACCACCGACACAGGGGTCCGGGGAGCTGTTTTTT
>NA|TRBD2|TRBV2|TRBJ2-1
CASSELAGIDEQFF
TGTGCCAGCAGTGAACTAGCGGGGATCGATGAGCAGTTCTTC